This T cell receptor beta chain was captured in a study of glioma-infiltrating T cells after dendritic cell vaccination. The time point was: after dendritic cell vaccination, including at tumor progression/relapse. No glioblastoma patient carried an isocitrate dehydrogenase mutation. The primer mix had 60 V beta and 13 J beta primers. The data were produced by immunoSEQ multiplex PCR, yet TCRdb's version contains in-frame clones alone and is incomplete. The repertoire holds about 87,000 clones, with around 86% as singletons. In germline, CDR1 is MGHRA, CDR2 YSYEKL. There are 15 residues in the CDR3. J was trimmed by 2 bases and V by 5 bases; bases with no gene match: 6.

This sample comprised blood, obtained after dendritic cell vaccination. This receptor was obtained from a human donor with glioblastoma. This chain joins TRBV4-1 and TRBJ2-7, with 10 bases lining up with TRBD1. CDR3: CASSVTGTGAYEQYF. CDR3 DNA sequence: TGCGCCAGCAGCGTGACCGGGACAGGGGCCTACGAGCAGTACTTC.